A selection of T cell receptor beta chains follows, all from one sample in a study of prognosis after radiotherapy for stage I lung cancer. TCRdb ran MiXCR on the multiplex PCR reads and lists one entry per CDR3 protein. This table has about 47,000 distinct CDR3 sequences, around a third appearing once. The sample was PBMCs, taken before or after stereotactic body radiation therapy (not recorded which). The receptor set was obtained from a donor over 45 with non-small cell lung cancer. CDR3s include the opening cysteine and the closing phenylalanine or tryptophan. Each record gives: D gene, V gene, CDR3 length, CDR3 protein. The D gene is left open where the match is weak.

>NA|TRBV11-1|15
CASSRLTSTTYGQYF
>TRBD1|TRBV20-1|14
CSARTDREFYGYTF
>NA|TRBV11-2|15
CASSLVVGRGETQYF
>TRBD1|TRBV6-5|19
CASSYRGQGAQLSNQPQHF
>TRBD1|TRBV11-2|13
CASSSERGREAFF
>NA|TRBV12-3/TRBV12-4|15
CASSPTLSEDNVLTF
>TRBD2|TRBV7-9|14
CAWGGAGGSYEQYF
>NA|TRBV20-1|12
CSARLASREQYF
>NA|TRBV15|14
CATSAYSGANVLTF
>NA|TRBV12-3/TRBV12-4|15
CASSFGRVITDTQYF
>NA|TRBV19|15
CASSWDDRLNTEAFF
>TRBD1|TRBV24-1|16
CATSGPGQGLGYEQYF
>NA|TRBV2|14
CASRTRPEADTQYF
>NA|TRBV6-2/TRBV6-3|16
CASSYSIWRGGNEQFF
>NA|TRBV28|13
CASSLFGAFGYTF
>TRBD2|TRBV5-1|15
CASSFKRDGTDTQYF
>TRBD2|TRBV7-2|14
CASSPTRGSETQYF
>NA|TRBV18|15
CASSPTNGYLGGYTF
>NA|TRBV6-1|17
CASTNPKGAGAYYEQYF
>NA|TRBV5-1|12
CASSLEVGELFF
>TRBD1|TRBV20-1|13
CSAPATGDGELFF
>TRBD1|TRBV7-2|14
CASRTDRGSTEAFF
>NA|TRBV20-1|12
CSARGPNQPQHF
>NA|TRBV20-1|13
CSVGRGGNTEAFF
>TRBD1|TRBV11-1|16
CASSARPGQGNEKLFF
>TRBD1|TRBV29-1|15
CSVGEGGQSTDTQYF
>NA|TRBV6-1|13
CASSPGSKNIQYF
>NA|TRBV3-2|15
CASSQGLAEGYEQYF
>NA|TRBV7-9|13
CASSLAQPGELFF
>TRBD1|TRBV6-1|16
CASSEEVGQGAATQYF
>NA|TRBV6-1|15
CASVLWHAPYQPQHF
>NA|TRBV7-3|13
CASSSGPTGELFF
>TRBD1|TRBV11-3|13
CASSSRTGYEAFF
>TRBD1|TRBV7-6|14
CASSNGQGNTEAFF
>NA|TRBV9|15
CASSVGGLISYEQYF
>NA|TRBV28|14
CAITGGGRGEKLFF
>NA|TRBV20-1|11
CSAREYNEQFF
>TRBD1|TRBV6-5|13
CASSYSTGYEQYF
>NA|TRBV19|15
CASKVVGTAGYGYTF
>NA|TRBV11-2|14
CASSLEISLNEQFF
>NA|TRBV15|15
CDTRTESGLGTEALF
>NA|TRBV30|13
CAWRDTKTGEMFF
>TRBD2|TRBV5-4|16
CASSLSASGVTAEQYF
>TRBD2|TRBV10-3|15
CAISAQRGGPDTQYF
>NA|TRBV6-2/TRBV6-3|14
CASRPGTNLYEQYF
>NA|TRBV7-8|14
CASSQLISRGELFF
>NA|TRBV7-3|17
CASSLNPPAASSYGYTF
>TRBD2|TRBV20-1|15
CSARGLAETTDTQYF
>TRBD1|TRBV5-1|15
CASSLGQGGADTQYF
>NA|TRBV7-6|14
CASSLGNVNTEAFF
>TRBD1|TRBV19|16
CASSNQPGQADYGYTF
>TRBD2|TRBV30|13
CACTRLAGTEQYF
>NA|TRBV27|14
CASSLTGINQPQHF
>TRBD1|TRBV6-1|17
CASSTDRGPVMNTEAFF